This record concerns one T cell receptor beta chain sequence. This sample is part of a study of technical replicates of blood from four donors. The CDR3 extends over 14 amino acids. Trimming cost V 5 bases and J 1 base; bases outside gene matches: 4. CDR1 and CDR2 (germline): GTSNPN, SVGIG (reference sequence). Here immunoSEQ multiplex PCR was the method, and the copy in TCRdb shows in-frame clones only, minus some. The data contain 55,000 to 75,000 clones, around 96% of them seen just once; the ten biggest clones take up about 3%. The TCR was taken from a human donor in good health. Some clones in this sample may be carry-over from other donors' samples. This chain links TRBV30 with TRBJ1-5; 8 bases match TRBD1. The specimen sequenced was PBMCs. The CDR3 DNA sequence: TGTGCCTGGGAACAGGGGGGAAGCAATCAGCCCCAGCATTTT. This gives the protein CAWEQGGSNQPQHF.